Listed here is a single T cell receptor beta chain. Its antigen is not known. This sample also contains other DNA sequences that code for the same CDR3. The data were taken from a study of cytomegalovirus exposure and HLA in healthy donors. Notes on the study in general: Most TCR sequences were uncommon, yet certain public TCRs appeared in many donors. Being productive about 90% or about 30% of the time was typical of most TCR beta V segments in an earlier analysis. Later findings reportedly placed an Asian-associated ancestry cluster below the approximately 700-donor mean for N-insertions.

Primers for the PCR totalled 60 Vbeta and 13 Jbeta. Clones were read by immunoSEQ multiplex PCR, and TCRdb kept only the in-frame ones, dropping some. This sample's clone table lists 200,000 or so clones. Germline assignment: CDR1 SGHTA and CDR2 FQGNSA. The CDR3 is made up of 14 amino acids. Trimming left V 1 base short and J 1 base short, with 8 bases between. Sequencing used PBMCs. This sequence was found in a girl aged 2-15 years in good health and CMV-seropositive. This chain links TRBV7-2 with TRBJ2-7, with TRBD2 as a possible D gene (5 bases). The CDR3 reads CASSLDRGSYEQYF. The CDR3 DNA reads as TGTGCCAGCAGCTTAGATCGGGGATCCTACGAGCAGTACTTC.